These 24 T cell receptor beta chains originate from one sample sequenced in a study of cytomegalovirus exposure and HLA in healthy donors. This PCR relied on a set of 60 Vbeta primers and 13 Jbeta primers. Measured with immunoSEQ multiplex PCR; TCRdb has only the in-frame clones, and not every one. In the table there are 200,000 to 250,000 clones, approximately 80% of which are singletons. The sequencing sample was made of PBMCs. The source of these receptors is a boy between 2 and 10 years old in good health and CMV-seronegative.

The V and J genes are TRBV4-1 and TRBJ1-2, with 10 bases lining up with TRBD1. With V trimmed by 2 bases and J by 8 bases, 8 bases remained unmatched. The CDR3 contains 15 residues. Per germline, CDR1 MGHRA and CDR2 YSYEKL. CDR3 protein: CASSQPGTGVKGYTF. Here the CDR3 DNA reads TGCGCCAGCAGCCAACCCGGGACAGGGGTAAAAGGCTACACCTTC.

V gene TRBV7-2 combines with J gene TRBJ1-2, with a possible D match to TRBD1 (5 bases). V was shortened by 5 bases and J by 6 bases, with 10 bases between the two germline ends. Germline V gives CDR1 SGHTA, CDR2 FQGNSA. The CDR3 contains 12 residues. The CDR3 DNA reads TGTGCCAGCAGCCTGGTAGGGGATGGCTACACCTTC. This codes for CASSLVGDGYTF.

The V gene is TRBV25-1, the J gene TRBJ2-5, with 8 bases aligning to TRBD1. Germline loops: CDR1 MGHDK, CDR2 SYGVNS. With 1 base clipped from V and 4 bases from J, the junction kept 2 bases outside the gene matches. The CDR3 totals 14 residues. The CDR3 bases are TGTGCCAGCAGTGAATTCAGGGGGCGAGAGACCCAGTACTTC. Protein sequence: CASSEFRGRETQYF. Drawing the rest from reference TRBV25-1 and TRBJ2-5, the complete variable domain is EADIYQTPRYLVIGTGKKITLECSQTMGHDKMYWYQQDPGMELHLIHYSYGVNSTEKGDLSSESTVSRIRTEHFPLTLESARPSHTSQYLCASSEFRGRETQYFGPGTRLLVL.

This clone was counted between two and nine times. The rearrangement joins TRBV7-8 to TRBJ2-7, with D perhaps matching TRBD2 (6 bases). This CDR3 contains 14 residues. Deletions cut 4 bases from V and 1 base from J, with 11 bases between. Per germline, CDR1 SGHVS and CDR2 FQNEAQ. Here the CDR3 reads CASSSPTRSYEQYF. CDR3 nucleotide sequence: TGTGCCAGCAGCTCTCCGACTAGATCCTACGAGCAGTACTTC.

This chain links TRBV7-6 with TRBJ2-1; 9 positions match TRBD2. Trimming at V came to 5 bases and at J to 5 bases, leaving 10 bases not matched to a gene. The germline V gene has CDR1 SGHVS and CDR2 FNYEAQ. This CDR3 comprises 16 residues. CDR3 bases: TGTGCCAGCAGCACCCTTTCAGCGGGGGGCAACAATGAGCAGTTCTTC. It specifies CASSTLSAGGNNEQFF.

This clone was seen once. The junction shows a germline mismatch at one end, possibly a read error. The chain employs TRBV7-7 and TRBJ2-1; 10 bases map to TRBD2. Per germline, CDR1 SSHAT and CDR2 FNYEAQ (reference sequence). This CDR3 is built from 16 residues. The CDR3, as DNA: TGTGCTAGCAGCCCTGCGCTAGCGGGAGTAAGGAATGAGCAGTTCTTC. Translation: CASSPALAGVRNEQFF. Combining the CDR3 with reference TRBV7-7 and TRBJ2-1 gives the whole variable domain GAGVSQSPRYKVTKRGQDVTLRCDPISSHATLYWYQQALGQGPEFLTYFNYEAQPDKSGLPSDRFSAERPEGSISTLTIQRTEQRDSAMYRCASSPALAGVRNEQFFGPGTRLTVL.

V is TRBV5-1 and J is TRBJ2-7; D perhaps matches TRBD2 (6 bases). The germline V gene encodes CDR1 SGHRS and CDR2 YFSETQ. This CDR3 is 16 amino acids long. Trimming removed 4 bases at V and 2 bases at J, with 19 bases between. This CDR3 is CASSASGYQRAYEQYF. CDR3 bases: TGCGCCAGCAGCGCGAGCGGGTACCAAAGAGCCTACGAGCAGTACTTC.

This clone was found a few times. The V gene is TRBV6-1, the J gene TRBJ1-2; D not resolved. CDR1 MNHNS and CDR2 SASEGT come from the germline V gene. The CDR3 runs 15 residues. Trimming cost V 1 base and J 0 bases, with 9 bases left between them. CDR3 region: CASSEGTGANYGYTF. The CDR3 nucleotides are TGTGCCAGCAGTGAAGGGACTGGGGCTAACTATGGCTACACCTTC.

The chain links TRBV4-1 to TRBJ2-3; 8 nucleotides align to TRBD2. In germline, CDR1 is MGHRA, CDR2 YSYEKL. This CDR3 contains 18 residues. The V gene end was trimmed by 3 bases and the J gene end by 2 bases; junction bases not matched to a gene: 13. In DNA form, the CDR3 reads TGCGCCAGCAGCCACTTTCACTTACTAGCGGCCCACACAGATACGCAGTATTTT. Translating gives CASSHFHLLAAHTDTQYF.

This clone was seen just once. The chain is built from TRBV5-4 and TRBJ2-7; 11 bases are a match to TRBD2. V was clipped by 4 bases and J by 0 bases; unmatched bases: 18. The CDR3 runs 20 residues. CDR1 and CDR2 from the germline V gene are SGHNT and YYREEE (reference sequence). CDR3 loop: CASSLGRTSGLFRVSYEQYF. DNA for the CDR3: TGTGCCAGCAGCCTTGGGAGGACTAGCGGGTTGTTTAGGGTCTCCTACGAGCAGTACTTC.

This chain joins TRBV5-8 and TRBJ1-4; D unclear. Germline V CDR1 and CDR2: SGHTS, YDEGEE. V dropped 4 bases and J dropped 0 bases, with 13 bases sitting between them. The CDR3 sequence is 16 residues long. DNA of the CDR3: TGTGCCAGCAGCACCAGGACGGGAGCAACTAATGAAAAACTGTTTTTT. This sequence encodes CASSTRTGATNEKLFF.

The genes are TRBV7-9 and TRBJ1-3; D possibly corresponds to TRBD1 (6 bases). Deletions cut 5 bases from V and 1 base from J, with 21 bases between. This CDR3 is 18 amino acids long. Germline CDR1 reads SEHNR; CDR2 reads FQNEAQ (reference sequence). CDR3 in amino acids: CASSPQTGSGPSGNTIYF. The CDR3 nucleotides read TGTGCCAGCAGCCCCCAAACAGGGTCTGGTCCTTCTGGAAACACCATATATTTT.

The gene calls are TRBV20-1 and TRBJ1-1, with TRBD1 matching over 7 bases. The CDR3 extends over 11 amino acids. V lost 1 base to trimming and J lost 9 bases; unmatched junction nucleotides: 2. Per germline, CDR1 DFQATT and CDR2 SNEGSKA (reference sequence). The CDR3 here is CSARGRGQAFF. For the CDR3, the DNA is TGCAGTGCTAGAGGAAGGGGGCAAGCTTTCTTT.

The V and J genes are TRBV6-4 and TRBJ2-3, with 8 bases matching TRBD2. Germline V CDR1 and CDR2: MRHNA, SNTAGT. After removal of 7 bases from V and 2 bases from J, the junction contained 8 bases not matched to a gene. This CDR3 spans 15 amino acids. CDR3 in amino acids: CASKPSGGPTDTQYF. CDR3 coding DNA: TGTGCCAGCAAGCCCAGCGGGGGACCCACAGATACGCAGTATTTT.

V usage is TRBV10-2 and J usage is TRBJ2-7; D perhaps matches TRBD1 (6 bases). V was shortened by 1 base and J by 2 bases, with 9 bases between the two germline ends. Germline assignment: CDR1 WSHSY and CDR2 SAAADI. CDR3 length: 14 amino acids. In DNA, the CDR3 is TGCGCCAGCAGTGAGTGGACAGCTCCCTACGAGCAGTACTTC. Amino acids: CASSEWTAPYEQYF.

The chain links TRBV9 to TRBJ2-2, with TRBD1 as a possible D gene (6 bases). Germline V gene data show CDR1 as SGDLS and CDR2 as YYNGEE. V gave up 4 bases and J gave up 2 bases, with 18 bases separating them. There are 17 residues in the CDR3. CDR3 amino acids: CASSPPSGHSNTGELFF. The CDR3 nucleotides read TGTGCCAGCAGCCCCCCCTCGGGACACTCTAACACCGGGGAGCTGTTTTTT.

This clone has more than one count but fewer than ten. CDR3 DNA: TGTGCCATCAGTGGTAGCGGGAGCTCCTACGAGCAGTACTTC. It encodes CAISGSGSSYEQYF. The chain recombines TRBV10-3 with TRBJ2-7; TRBD2 agrees at 9 bases. With V trimmed by 4 bases and J by 0 bases, 1 base remained unmatched. In germline, CDR1 is ENHRY, CDR2 SYGVKD. The CDR3 has 14 residues.

The V gene is TRBV30, the J gene TRBJ2-3, with 8 bases identical to TRBD1. Germline trimming cut 3 bases from V and 4 bases from J; bases unmatched to any gene: 6. Looked up from germline, CDR1 is GTSNPN and CDR2 is SVGIG (reference sequence). The CDR3 runs to 14 residues. The CDR3 sequence is CAWSRGLGADTQYF. The CDR3 DNA is TGTGCCTGGAGCAGGGGGCTTGGCGCAGATACGCAGTATTTT.

In the case of this clone: At one boundary the junction diverges from the germline segment, which might be a read error. The rearrangement uses TRBV5-5 and TRBJ1-2, with 7 positions matching TRBD1. There are 11 residues in the CDR3. Germline loops: CDR1 SGHKS, CDR2 YYEKEE (reference sequence). The CDR3 nucleotides read TGTGCCAGCAGCTCAGGACAGGCCGAGGCCTTC. Its translation: CASSSGQAEAF.

The chain carries TRBV7-2 and TRBJ2-7; tentative D call: TRBD1 (6 bases). The CDR3 extends over 14 amino acids. Germline lookup yields CDR1 SGHTA and CDR2 FQGNSA. Trimming left V 1 base short and J 6 bases short, with 13 bases between. The CDR3 protein is CASSLDQGLGEQYF. The CDR3 DNA is TGTGCCAGCAGCTTAGACCAGGGGCTGGGCGAGCAGTACTTC.

The count of this clone is one. The chain uses TRBV2 and TRBJ1-2, with D maybe TRBD1 (5 bases). This CDR3 contains 14 residues. Trimming stripped 5 bases from V and 3 bases from J, with 13 bases between. CDR1 SNHLY and CDR2 FYNNEI come from the germline V gene. In DNA form, the CDR3 reads TGTGCCAGCAGTCTCAGGGAACCCTACTATGGCTACACCTTC. Translating gives CASSLREPYYGYTF.

The chain links TRBV11-2 to TRBJ2-7; 7 nucleotides match TRBD1. Germline V lookup: CDR1 SGHAT, CDR2 FQNNGV. The CDR3 has 14 residues. V lost 4 bases, J lost 5 bases, and 8 bases stayed unmatched. The CDR3 sequence: CASSSWDRRHEQYF. CDR3 nucleotide sequence: TGTGCCAGCAGCTCTTGGGACAGACGCCACGAGCAGTACTTC.

The chain couples TRBV27 to TRBJ2-7, with D unresolved. V was shortened by 3 bases and J by 1 base, with 7 bases between the two germline ends. The CDR3 sequence is 13 residues long. The germline V gene has CDR1 MNHEY and CDR2 SMNVEV (reference sequence). The CDR3 DNA reads TGTGCCAGCAGTTTCACAGCTTCCTACGAGCAGTACTTC. Translating it yields CASSFTASYEQYF.

The CDR3 nucleotides are TGTGCCAGCAGTGACAGGGCCTACGAGCAGTACTTC. This encodes CASSDRAYEQYF. The V and J genes are TRBV2 and TRBJ2-7; a possible D gene is TRBD1 (5 bases). This CDR3 is 12 amino acids long. Germline lookup yields CDR1 SNHLY and CDR2 FYNNEI. Trimming stripped 3 bases from V and 2 bases from J, with 5 bases between.